This is a list of T cell receptor beta chains from one sample in a study of early T cells in non-severe SARS-CoV-2 infection. TCRdb re-called the 5' RACE reads with MiXCR, one entry per CDR3 protein. The table has some 50,000 distinct CDR3 sequences, 10% seen once. The sequenced material came from whole blood. Every receptor here comes from an adult who was a healthcare worker with PCR-confirmed SARS-CoV-2 infection or an uninfected control (not recorded which). Each CDR3 is given with its conserved first and last residue. D genes are given only for firm matches. Clone size is not always given. Where it is, it says once, few, many or a class for expanded clones.

V: TRBV12-3/TRBV12-4
D: NA
J: TRBJ2-3
size: NA
length: 15
CDR3: CASSWDFPSRDTQYF
DNA: TGTGCCAGCAGTTGGGACTTCCCCAGTCGGGATACGCAGTATTTT

V: TRBV7-2
D: TRBD2
J: TRBJ2-1
size: few
length: 15
CDR3: CASSPTGTSGSEQFF
DNA: TGTGCCAGCAGCCCAACCGGGACTAGCGGGAGTGAGCAGTTCTTC

V: TRBV7-9
D: NA
J: TRBJ1-2
size: many
length: 11
CDR3: CASSSNYGYTF
DNA: TGTGCCTCGTCGTCCAACTATGGCTACACCTTC

V: TRBV20-1
D: NA
J: TRBJ2-2
size: few
length: 12
CDR3: CSVGRNTGELFF
DNA: TGCAGTGTGGGGCGGAACACCGGGGAGCTGTTTTTT

V: TRBV24-1
D: NA
J: TRBJ2-4
size: NA
length: 14
CDR3: CATSPGSQGNIQYF
DNA: TGTGCCACCAGCCCCGGGTCTCAGGGAAACATTCAGTACTTC

V: TRBV29-1
D: NA
J: TRBJ2-3
size: NA
length: 13
CDR3: CSALPRATDTQYF
DNA: TGCAGCGCCTTGCCGAGGGCTACGGATACGCAGTATTTT

V: TRBV5-5
D: TRBD1
J: TRBJ1-1
size: many
length: 14
CDR3: CASSNRDRVDEAFF
DNA: TGTGCCAGCAGCAATAGGGACAGGGTGGATGAAGCTTTCTTT

V: TRBV4-3
D: TRBD1
J: TRBJ1-2
size: many
length: 15
CDR3: CASSQDSLGQLGYTF
DNA: TGCGCCAGCAGCCAAGACTCCTTGGGACAGCTGGGCTACACCTTC

V: TRBV28
D: TRBD2
J: TRBJ2-3
size: NA
length: 13
CDR3: CASSPPGGGTQYF
DNA: TGTGCCAGCAGTCCTCCCGGGGGGGGGACGCAGTATTTT

V: TRBV3-1
D: NA
J: TRBJ2-5
size: many
length: 14
CDR3: CASSRDPRRETQYF
DNA: TGTGCCAGCAGCCGGGACCCTCGGCGCGAGACCCAGTACTTC

V: TRBV16
D: NA
J: TRBJ1-5
size: many
length: 15
CDR3: CASSQSAGLGQPQHF
DNA: TGTGCCAGCAGCCAATCCGCAGGGTTGGGTCAGCCCCAGCATTTT

V: TRBV4-3
D: NA
J: TRBJ2-2
size: few
length: 15
CDR3: CASSQDMRNTGELFF
DNA: TGCGCCAGCAGCCAAGATATGCGGAACACCGGGGAGCTGTTTTTT

V: TRBV4-3
D: TRBD1
J: TRBJ1-2
size: many
length: 16
CDR3: CASSQDETGEWYGYTF
DNA: TGCGCCAGCAGCCAAGATGAAACAGGGGAGTGGTATGGCTACACCTTC

V: TRBV10-3
D: TRBD1
J: TRBJ2-3
size: many
length: 13
CDR3: CAIKDRGTDTQYF
DNA: TGTGCCATCAAGGACAGGGGCACAGATACGCAGTATTTT

V: TRBV5-1
D: NA
J: TRBJ2-3
size: NA
length: 16
CDR3: CASSLGMAASTDTQYF
DNA: TGCGCCAGCAGCTTGGGGATGGCAGCTAGCACAGATACGCAGTATTTT

V: TRBV10-3
D: NA
J: TRBJ1-2
size: few
length: 13
CDR3: CAISELALGGYTF
DNA: TGTGCCATCAGTGAGTTGGCCCTAGGGGGCTACACCTTC

V: TRBV2
D: TRBD2
J: TRBJ2-5
size: many
length: 15
CDR3: CASSGTSGSLETQYF
DNA: TGTGCCAGCAGTGGGACTAGCGGGAGTTTAGAGACCCAGTACTTC

V: TRBV7-2
D: NA
J: TRBJ2-2
size: NA
length: 13
CDR3: CASSRTNTGELFF
DNA: TGTGCCAGCAGCCGCACGAACACCGGGGAGCTGTTTTTT

V: TRBV14
D: NA
J: TRBJ1-4
size: NA
length: 15
CDR3: CASSQVPPGDEKLFF
DNA: TGTGCCAGCAGCCAAGTTCCCCCGGGCGACGAAAAACTGTTTTTT

V: TRBV12-3/TRBV12-4
D: NA
J: TRBJ1-2
size: NA
length: 17
CDR3: CASSLGRDVNANYGYTF
DNA: TGTGCCAGCAGTTTAGGGCGGGACGTCAACGCTAACTATGGCTACACCTTC

V: TRBV29-1
D: TRBD1
J: TRBJ1-4
size: NA
length: 14
CDR3: CSVEKRGREEKLFF
DNA: TGCAGCGTTGAAAAAAGGGGGCGAGAAGAAAAACTGTTTTTT

V: TRBV5-4
D: TRBD1
J: TRBJ2-1
size: many
length: 15
CDR3: CASNPGTGTYNEQFF
DNA: TGTGCCAGCAATCCCGGGACAGGGACCTACAATGAGCAGTTCTTC

V: TRBV20-1
D: TRBD2
J: TRBJ2-7
size: few
length: 15
CDR3: CSAHSGGAASYEQYF
DNA: TGCAGCGCTCATAGCGGGGGGGCCGCCTCCTACGAGCAGTACTTC

V: TRBV12-5
D: NA
J: TRBJ2-3
size: NA
length: 18
CDR3: CASAQSVSPLPGTDTQYF
DNA: TGTGCTAGTGCTCAGAGTGTGTCGCCCTTACCAGGCACAGATACGCAGTATTTT

V: TRBV27
D: TRBD1
J: TRBJ2-7
size: many
length: 14
CDR3: CASSLEGANYEQYF
DNA: TGTGCCAGCAGTTTAGAGGGGGCTAACTACGAGCAGTACTTC

V: TRBV6-1
D: NA
J: TRBJ1-4
size: many
length: 13
CDR3: CASEFRGSEKLFF
DNA: TGTGCCAGCGAATTTCGGGGATCGGAAAAACTGTTTTTT

V: TRBV5-1
D: NA
J: TRBJ2-3
size: few
length: 14
CDR3: CASSLEGRGDTQYF
DNA: TGCGCCAGCAGCTTAGAAGGGCGGGGAGATACGCAGTATTTT

V: TRBV7-2
D: TRBD2
J: TRBJ2-3
size: many
length: 16
CDR3: CASSLGGSGRTDTQYF
DNA: TGTGCCAGCAGCTTAGGGGGGAGCGGGAGAACAGATACGCAGTATTTT